What follows are 30 T cell receptor beta chains derived from one specimen sequenced in a study of blood T cell repertoires in COVID-19. The assay was immunoSEQ multiplex PCR, and TCRdb's table has in-frame clones only and misses some. The sample contains 110,000 or so clones, about 85% of which appear only once. Sequenced input: peripheral blood. The receptors come from a human donor in a cohort sampled during active COVID-19.

V usage is TRBV3-1 (or the pseudogene TRBV3-2) and J usage is TRBJ1-5; no firm D call. V lost 0 bases to trimming and J lost 6 bases, with 12 bases between them. Germline assignment: CDR1 LGHDT and CDR2 YNNKEL (reference sequence). CDR3 length equals 15 residues. The CDR3 bases are TGTGCCAGCAGCCAAGACCCACAGTATGGTCAGCCCCAGCATTTT. Protein sequence: CASSQDPQYGQPQHF.

The chain carries TRBV7-2 and TRBJ2-3; D may be TRBD1 (6 bases). CDR1 and CDR2 (germline): SGHTA, FQGNSA. CDR3 length: 14 amino acids. Trimming removed 4 bases at V and 6 bases at J, with 14 bases between. The CDR3 loop is CASSSTGKGDTQYF. CDR3 in DNA: TGTGCCAGCAGCTCCACAGGGAAGGGGGATACGCAGTATTTT.

This sequence joins TRBV4-3 and TRBJ2-1; 12 bases line up with TRBD2. Germline V gives CDR1 LGHNA, CDR2 YSLEER. This CDR3 contains 19 residues. Trimming at V came to 0 bases and at J to 6 bases, leaving 12 bases not matched to a gene. CDR3 residues: CASSQDPPIGLAGSNEQFF. For the CDR3, the DNA is TGCGCCAGCAGCCAAGACCCCCCGATAGGACTAGCGGGATCCAATGAGCAGTTCTTC.

Turning to this clone: One base away lies a much larger clone, so this may be a sequencing read error. Other DNA sequences in this sample translate to the same CDR3. The chain carries TRBV4-3 and TRBJ2-1, with 11 bases identical to TRBD2. The CDR3 is 16 residues long. V lost 0 bases to trimming and J lost 6 bases; unmatched junction nucleotides: 4. CDR1 and CDR2 (germline): LGHNA, YSLEER. CDR3 residues: CASSQDSGGAGNEQFF. The CDR3 bases are TGCGCCAGCAGCCAAGATAGCGGGGGGGCCGGCAATGAGCAGTTCTTC.

The rearrangement joins TRBV6-5 to TRBJ2-1, with a possible D match to TRBD2 (6 bases). Germline V gene data show CDR1 as MNHEY and CDR2 as SVGAGI. Trimming took off 2 bases at V and 2 bases at J, with 10 bases between the two ends. This CDR3 spans 15 amino acids. Here the CDR3 DNA reads TGTGCCAGCAGTTACGGGGGGAGTGCCTACAATGAGCAGTTCTTC. This encodes CASSYGGSAYNEQFF.

V is TRBV3-1 (or the pseudogene TRBV3-2) and J is TRBJ2-3; TRBD2 is a possible D gene (6 bases). CDR3 length: 15 residues. Trimming stripped 1 base from V and 3 bases from J, with 11 bases between. Germline values: CDR1 LGHDT, CDR2 YNNKEL (reference sequence). The CDR3: CASSQAGVLTDTQYF. The CDR3 DNA follows: TGTGCCAGCAGCCAAGCGGGGGTACTAACAGATACGCAGTATTTT.

The chain is built from TRBV3-1 (or the pseudogene TRBV3-2) and TRBJ2-1; the match to TRBD2 covers 14 bases. The germline V gene has CDR1 LGHDT and CDR2 YNNKEL (reference sequence). The CDR3 runs to 18 residues. V lost 0 bases to trimming and J lost 7 bases; unmatched junction nucleotides: 8. The CDR3 loop is CASSQDQRTSGGINEQFF. The CDR3 bases are TGTGCCAGCAGCCAAGACCAACGGACTAGCGGGGGGATAAATGAGCAGTTCTTC.

V is TRBV28 and J is TRBJ2-7, with 8 bases lining up with TRBD2. This CDR3 spans 17 amino acids. V lost 1 base, J lost 1 base, and 9 bases stayed unmatched. CDR1 and CDR2 from the germline V gene are MDHEN and SYDVKM. CDR3 nucleotides: TGTGCCAGCAGTTTATCCCCTCCGGGGGGGCTTTCCTACGAGCAGTACTTC. This codes for CASSLSPPGGLSYEQYF.

J is TRBJ2-7 and V is TRBV27; D is unclear. The CDR3 length is 15 residues. From germline, CDR1 is MNHEY and CDR2 SMNVEV (reference sequence). Between the trimmed V and J ends, which lost 5 bases and 2 bases, there was a span of 16 bases. CDR3 nucleotides: TGTGCCAGCAGTATCAGGTTTTCTCCGGCCTACGAGCAGTACTTC. Encoded protein: CASSIRFSPAYEQYF.

V usage is TRBV29-1 and J usage is TRBJ2-3; 7 bases match TRBD1. V shed 7 bases and J 0 bases; nucleotides not matched to a gene: 7. The CDR3 extends over 14 amino acids. CDR1 SQVTM and CDR2 ANQGSEA come from the germline V gene. The CDR3 here is CSARTGMSTDTQYF. CDR3 nucleotides: TGCAGCGCCAGGACAGGTATGAGCACAGATACGCAGTATTTT.

The genes are TRBV28 and TRBJ2-7; 11 bases map to TRBD2. CDR3 length: 14 amino acids. Germline values: CDR1 MDHEN, CDR2 SYDVKM. V lost 5 bases to trimming and J lost 2 bases; unmatched junction nucleotides: 2. The CDR3, as DNA: TGTGCCAGCAGTGGGACTAGCGGAGCCTACGAGCAGTACTTC. Amino acids: CASSGTSGAYEQYF. The whole variable domain, remainder taken from reference TRBV28 and TRBJ2-7, is DVKVTQSSRYLVKRTGEKVFLECVQDMDHENMFWYRQDPGLGLRLIYFSYDVKMKEKGDIPEGYSVSREKKERFSLILESASTNQTSMYLCASSGTSGAYEQYFGPGTRLTVT.

The V and J genes are TRBV5-6 and TRBJ1-2; 7 bases line up with TRBD1. There are 12 residues in the CDR3. The trim removed 5 bases at V and 8 bases at J, leaving 6 bases unmatched. Germline CDR1 reads SGHDT; CDR2 reads YYEEEE. The CDR3 sequence: CASRMTGPGYTF. The CDR3 DNA reads as TGTGCCAGCAGGATGACAGGGCCGGGCTACACCTTC.

This chain joins TRBV4-1 and TRBJ2-1; 13 nucleotides line up with TRBD2. Germline lookup yields CDR1 MGHRA and CDR2 YSYEKL. The CDR3 length is 16 residues. The V segment lost 1 base and the J segment 6 bases; nucleotides outside the gene matches: 3. The CDR3 is CASSQVGTSGANEQFF. The CDR3 DNA reads TGCGCCAGCAGCCAAGTGGGGACTAGCGGGGCCAATGAGCAGTTCTTC.

The V gene is TRBV7-9, the J gene TRBJ2-2, with no clear D. In germline, CDR1 is SEHNR, CDR2 FQNEAQ (reference sequence). The CDR3 extends over 15 amino acids. V shed 10 bases and J shed 1 base, with 16 bases lying between them. The CDR3 DNA is TGTGCCACTACTAATATGCCGGTGAACACCGGGGAGCTGTTTTTT. This codes for CATTNMPVNTGELFF.

The chain has TRBV5-1 and TRBJ2-5, with a tentative D call TRBD1 (5 bases). The CDR3 is 13 amino acids. V lost 0 bases and J 5 bases, leaving 8 bases between the germline ends. Germline assignment: CDR1 SGHRS and CDR2 YFSETQ. DNA for the CDR3: TGCGCCAGCAGCTTGGAGGACACGGAGACCCAGTACTTC. This translates into CASSLEDTETQYF.

The chain combines TRBV6-1 with TRBJ2-1, with no clear D. The CDR3 contains 15 residues. V lost 2 bases and J 6 bases, leaving 14 bases between the germline ends. Germline V gene sequence: CDR1 MNHNS, CDR2 SASEGT. CDR3 nucleotides: TGTGCCAGCAGTGAACTGGCATTTGTTCCCAATGAGCAGTTCTTC. It codes for CASSELAFVPNEQFF.

The rearrangement uses TRBV29-1 and TRBJ2-7; 11 bases agree with TRBD2. This CDR3 spans 15 amino acids. CDR1 and CDR2 from the germline V gene are SQVTM and ANQGSEA. Trimming cost V 2 bases and J 3 bases; bases outside gene matches: 6. This CDR3 reads CSVETSSGGIYEQYF. The CDR3 DNA sequence: TGCAGCGTTGAAACTTCTAGCGGGGGGATCTACGAGCAGTACTTC.

V is TRBV9 and J is TRBJ2-3; D perhaps matches TRBD2 (6 bases). V was cut by 2 bases and J by 2 bases, with 12 bases left in between. The CDR3 has 15 residues. The germline CDR1 and CDR2 sequences are SGDLS and YYNGEE. Written as DNA, the CDR3 is TGTGCCAGCAGCGTTGGGGGGTTTTCCACAGATACGCAGTATTTT. Protein: CASSVGGFSTDTQYF. The full variable domain, rest sourced from reference TRBV9 and TRBJ2-3, is DSGVTQTPKHLITATGQRVTLRCSPRSGDLSVYWYQQSLDQGLQFLIQYYNGEERAKGNILERFSAQQFPDLHSELNLSSLELGDSALYFCASSVGGFSTDTQYFGPGTRLTVL.

The gene calls are TRBV19 and TRBJ1-1; 8 nucleotides align to TRBD1. The germline V gene encodes CDR1 LNHDA and CDR2 SQIVND (reference sequence). V lost 6 bases, J lost 3 bases, and 12 bases stayed unmatched. This CDR3 is built from 16 residues. As DNA, the CDR3 is TGTGCCAGTAGCGTGGGGCAGGGGGCGGCCGACACTGAAGCTTTCTTT. This sequence encodes CASSVGQGAADTEAFF.

This chain links TRBV9 with TRBJ2-7, with a tentative D call TRBD1 (5 bases). The germline V gene has CDR1 SGDLS and CDR2 YYNGEE. The V end lost 3 bases, the J end lost 2 bases, and 18 bases lay between the germline ends. CDR3 length equals 16 residues. CDR3 region: CASSGGPGRTTYEQYF. DNA of the CDR3: TGTGCCAGCAGCGGTGGCCCAGGGCGGACCACCTACGAGCAGTACTTC. Using reference TRBV9 and TRBJ2-7 for the parts outside the CDR3, the full variable domain is DSGVTQTPKHLITATGQRVTLRCSPRSGDLSVYWYQQSLDQGLQFLIQYYNGEERAKGNILERFSAQQFPDLHSELNLSSLELGDSALYFCASSGGPGRTTYEQYFGPGTRLTVT.

The chain combines TRBV9 with TRBJ2-5, with 8 bases that match TRBD1. The CDR3 covers 15 residues. V shed 4 bases and J 5 bases; nucleotides not matched to a gene: 10. Germline CDR1 reads SGDLS; CDR2 reads YYNGEE. CDR3 residues: CASSSRQGSWETQYF. The CDR3 DNA is TGTGCCAGCAGCTCCAGACAGGGGTCGTGGGAGACCCAGTACTTC.

The chain recombines TRBV20-1 with TRBJ2-4; D gene uncertain. Deletions cut 3 bases from V and 0 bases from J, with 12 bases between. CDR3 length: 15 amino acids. The germline V gene encodes CDR1 DFQATT and CDR2 SNEGSKA (reference sequence). The DNA for the CDR3 is TGCAGTGCTAGTCCCGTTCCCCTAGCCAAAAACATTCAGTACTTC. The encoded protein is CSASPVPLAKNIQYF.

The chain couples TRBV7-2 to TRBJ1-1; the D is unclear. Trimming left V 2 bases short and J 2 bases short, with 9 bases between. CDR1 and CDR2 from the germline V gene are SGHTA and FQGNSA. CDR3 size: 14 residues. CDR3 in amino acids: CASSLTEGNTEAFF. Here the CDR3 DNA reads TGTGCCAGCAGCTTAACAGAGGGAAACACTGAAGCTTTCTTT.

The CDR3 nucleotides read TGTGCCATCAGTGATACCGGGCTGTGGGGAGAGAAACTGTTTTTT. This gives the protein CAISDTGLWGEKLFF. This chain connects TRBV10-3 to TRBJ1-4, with no clear D. The germline V gene has CDR1 ENHRY and CDR2 SYGVKD. The CDR3 totals 15 residues. V lost 3 bases and J 11 bases, leaving 19 bases between the germline ends.

The J gene is TRBJ1-2, the V gene TRBV3-1 (or the pseudogene TRBV3-2); 9 bases match TRBD1. Trimming at V came to 0 bases and at J to 3 bases, leaving 5 bases not matched to a gene. The CDR3 consists of 16 residues. CDR1 is LGHDT and CDR2 is YNNKEL in the germline V gene (reference sequence). DNA for the CDR3: TGTGCCAGCAGCCAAGATCAGGGACAGGGCTACTATGGCTACACCTTC. This gives the protein CASSQDQGQGYYGYTF.

The gene calls are TRBV6-5 and TRBJ2-7; 10 nucleotides agree with TRBD2. The V and J ends lost 7 bases and 1 base, in that order; junction bases with no gene match: 7. The CDR3 contains 15 residues. CDR1 is MNHEY and CDR2 is SVGAGI in the germline V gene. CDR3 nucleotides: TGTGCCAGCATTCGGACTAGCGGTGATTCCTACGAGCAGTACTTC. Amino acid sequence: CASIRTSGDSYEQYF.

This clone was found once. The chain uses TRBV6-6 and TRBJ2-1; D is possibly TRBD2 (6 bases). Trimming stripped 10 bases from V and 0 bases from J, with 19 bases between. CDR1 and CDR2 from the germline V gene are MNHNY and SVGAGI (reference sequence). The length of the CDR3 is 16 residues. As DNA, the CDR3 is TGTGCCACCAAACAGGCTAGCGCGAGCTCCTACAATGAGCAGTTCTTC. Its translation is CATKQASASSYNEQFF.

The chain links TRBV5-6 to TRBJ1-3; 9 bases agree with TRBD1. Germline V gene lookup returns CDR1 SGHDT and CDR2 YYEEEE. This CDR3 is built from 15 residues. V gave up 4 bases and J gave up 4 bases; unmatched junction bases: 6. DNA for the CDR3: TGTGCCAGCAGCCCGACGACAGGGGGGGGAAACACCATATATTTT. It codes for CASSPTTGGGNTIYF. The variable domain in full, completed from reference TRBV5-6 and TRBJ1-3, reads DAGVTQSPTHLIKTRGQQVTLRCSPKSGHDTVSWYQQALGQGPQFIFQYYEEEERQRGNFPDRFSGHQFPNYSSELNVNALLLGDSALYLCASSPTTGGGNTIYFGEGSWLTVV.

The chain employs TRBV24-1 and TRBJ2-5, with 7 positions matching TRBD1. Trimming removed 3 bases from V and 4 bases from J; junction bases left unmatched: 10. The CDR3 runs 16 residues. Germline V gene data show CDR1 as KGHDR and CDR2 as SFDVKD. The CDR3: CATSDQGGAVVETQYF. The CDR3 DNA sequence: TGTGCCACCAGTGATCAAGGGGGCGCGGTGGTAGAGACCCAGTACTTC.

This chain joins TRBV6-5 and TRBJ2-7; D remains unclear. This CDR3 spans 13 amino acids. CDR1 is MNHEY, CDR2 SVGAGI, per germline. V shed 4 bases and J shed 3 bases, with 10 bases lying between them. DNA for the CDR3: TGTGCCAGCAGTTTTTCAGTTGGCTACGAGCAGTACTTC. Translation: CASSFSVGYEQYF.